The 9 T cell receptor beta chains reported below all come from one sample, sequenced in a study of shared clonotypes between healthy human individuals. Assay: immunoSEQ multiplex PCR; the TCRdb copy retains only in-frame clones and omits some. The sample carries roughly 2,300,000 clones, about 90% recorded once. Material for sequencing was naive CD4+ T cells from PBMCs. Described subset: CD45RA+ positively selected. The receptor source for this set is a man aged 18 to 29 in good health. Some clones in this sample may be carry-over from other donors' samples.

The genes are TRBV5-1 and TRBJ2-2; weak D call: TRBD1 (6 bases). V dropped 0 bases and J dropped 0 bases, with 15 bases sitting between them. CDR3 length: 18 residues. CDR1 is SGHRS, CDR2 YFSETQ, per germline. The CDR3: CASSLVPLGTSNTGELFF. The CDR3 DNA reads as TGCGCCAGCAGCTTGGTGCCGCTAGGGACATCGAACACCGGGGAGCTGTTTTTT.

The genes are TRBV6-5 and TRBJ2-7, with 8 bases fitting TRBD2. The V and J ends lost 4 bases and 2 bases, in that order; junction bases with no gene match: 10. CDR3 length equals 16 residues. Looked up from germline, CDR1 is MNHEY and CDR2 is SVGAGI. The CDR3 sequence: CASSFTSSGPTYEQYF. As DNA, the CDR3 is TGTGCCAGCAGTTTTACCTCTAGCGGGCCAACCTACGAGCAGTACTTC.

The chain links TRBV18 to TRBJ2-1; D is ambiguous. With 2 bases removed from V and 5 bases from J, the gap between germline ends came to 7 bases. The CDR3 sequence is 13 residues long. Germline V gene lookup returns CDR1 KGHSH and CDR2 LQKENI. In DNA, the CDR3 is TGTGCCAGCTCACCAGGTGTGGACAATGAGCAGTTCTTC. Translating gives CASSPGVDNEQFF.

For this clone: This sample includes further DNA sequences coding for the same CDR3. The chain combines TRBV5-1 with TRBJ2-3, with TRBD2 identical over 13 bases. The CDR3 is made up of 16 amino acids. J lost 1 base, V lost 4 bases, and 3 bases had no gene match. The germline V gene encodes CDR1 SGHRS and CDR2 YFSETQ. The CDR3 DNA reads as TGCGCCAGCAGCCCCGGACTAGCGGGAGGCACAGATACGCAGTATTTT. Amino acid sequence: CASSPGLAGGTDTQYF.

The rearrangement links TRBV29-1 to TRBJ1-4; the match to TRBD1 covers 7 bases. CDR3 length: 14 amino acids. From germline, CDR1 is SQVTM and CDR2 ANQGSEA. V was pared by 4 bases and J by 7 bases, with 9 bases of the junction left unmatched. CDR3 DNA: TGCAGCGTTGCGTACGTCCGGGACAGTGAAAAACTGTTTTTT. Translated, it gives CSVAYVRDSEKLFF.

In its sample, this clone was seen once. This sample also contains other DNA sequences that code for the same CDR3. The rearrangement joins TRBV11-2 to TRBJ2-7; TRBD2 is a possible D gene (5 bases). There are 13 residues in the CDR3. With 0 bases removed from V and 4 bases from J, the gap between germline ends came to 7 bases. Germline V lookup: CDR1 SGHAT, CDR2 FQNNGV. In nucleotides, the CDR3 is TGTGCCAGCAGCTTAGATCGAGGGTACGAGCAGTACTTC. Translation gives CASSLDRGYEQYF.

The V and J genes are TRBV5-6 and TRBJ1-1; D perhaps matches TRBD1 (6 bases). This CDR3 has 16 residues. The germline gives CDR1 SGHDT, CDR2 YYEEEE. The V end was cut by 4 bases, the J end by 0 bases, with 16 bases between. CDR3 in DNA: TGTGCCAGCAGCGCTCGGACAGTGAAATTGAACACTGAAGCTTTCTTT. This translates into CASSARTVKLNTEAFF.

The rearrangement links TRBV18 to TRBJ2-1, with D hard to call. The germline V gene encodes CDR1 KGHSH and CDR2 LQKENI. The V end was cut by 0 bases, the J end by 0 bases, with 3 bases between. The CDR3 contains 14 residues. The CDR3 DNA reads TGTGCCAGCTCACCACCGCTCTCCTACAATGAGCAGTTCTTC. Residues: CASSPPLSYNEQFF.

The rearrangement links TRBV29-1 to TRBJ1-4; D is unresolved. The CDR3 runs 17 residues. Trimming removed 3 bases from V and 3 bases from J, with 20 bases in between. The germline CDR1 and CDR2 sequences are SQVTM and ANQGSEA. DNA for the CDR3: TGCAGCGTTGACGAGGCAGATGACAATACCTCTAATGAAAAACTGTTTTTT. Protein: CSVDEADDNTSNEKLFF.